This TCR beta chain was sequenced during a study of vaccination effects on CD4 cells after COVID-19. Study conclusions and caveats: The study, lacking early post-infection timepoints, had few convalescent patients.

This clone was seen a few times. Its antigen is unknown. Per the germline V gene, CDR1 is KGHSH and CDR2 is LQKENI. There are 14 residues in the CDR3. Trimming shortened V by 6 bases and J by 0 bases, and 8 bases separated the two germline ends. Assay used: immunoSEQ multiplex PCR; TCRdb lists only in-frame clones, some missing. Of approximately 44,000 clones listed, over 75% are singletons. ViraFEST expansion of antigen-specific CD4+ T cells with viral peptide pools preceded sequencing. Culture proceeded for approximately 10 days, and CD4+ T cells were then isolated. None of these healthy vaccinees had been infected with SARS-CoV-2 before vaccination.

Sequenced material: CD4+ T cells from PBMCs cultured with HCoV-NL63 spike peptides, taken before COVID-19 vaccination. The chain carries TRBV18 and TRBJ2-2, with D tentatively TRBD1 (6 bases). This sequence was found in a human donor who received a COVID-19 vaccine. The CDR3 sequence is CASSQGSNTGELFF. CDR3 coding DNA: TGTGCCAGCTCGCAGGGGTCGAACACCGGGGAGCTGTTTTTT. The whole variable domain, remainder taken from reference TRBV18 and TRBJ2-2, is NAGVMQNPRHLVRRRGQEARLRCSPMKGHSHVYWYRQLPEEGLKFMVYLQKENIIDESGMPKERFSAEFPKEGPSILRIQQVVRGDSAAYFCASSQGSNTGELFFGEGSRLTVL.